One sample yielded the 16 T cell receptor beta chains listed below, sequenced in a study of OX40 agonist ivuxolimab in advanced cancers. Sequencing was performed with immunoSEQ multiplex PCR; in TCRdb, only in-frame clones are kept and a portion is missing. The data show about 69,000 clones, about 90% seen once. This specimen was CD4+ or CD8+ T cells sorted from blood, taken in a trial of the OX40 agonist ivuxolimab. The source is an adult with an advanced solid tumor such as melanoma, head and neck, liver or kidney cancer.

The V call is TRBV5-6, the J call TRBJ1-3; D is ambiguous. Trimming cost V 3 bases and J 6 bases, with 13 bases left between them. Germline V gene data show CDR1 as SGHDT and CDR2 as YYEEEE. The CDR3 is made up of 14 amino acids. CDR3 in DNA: TGTGCCAGCAGCTACGGACCGAATCCAAACACCATATATTTT. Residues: CASSYGPNPNTIYF. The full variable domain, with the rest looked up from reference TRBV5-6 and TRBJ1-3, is DAGVTQSPTHLIKTRGQQVTLRCSPKSGHDTVSWYQQALGQGPQFIFQYYEEEERQRGNFPDRFSGHQFPNYSSELNVNALLLGDSALYLCASSYGPNPNTIYFGEGSWLTVV.

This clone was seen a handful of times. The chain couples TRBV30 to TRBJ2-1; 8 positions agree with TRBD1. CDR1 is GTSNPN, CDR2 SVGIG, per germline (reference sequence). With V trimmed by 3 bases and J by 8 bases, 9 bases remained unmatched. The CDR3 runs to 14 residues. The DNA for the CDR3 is TGTGCCTGGAGCAGGGGGCCGCCTGGGGATGAGCAGTTCTTC. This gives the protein CAWSRGPPGDEQFF.

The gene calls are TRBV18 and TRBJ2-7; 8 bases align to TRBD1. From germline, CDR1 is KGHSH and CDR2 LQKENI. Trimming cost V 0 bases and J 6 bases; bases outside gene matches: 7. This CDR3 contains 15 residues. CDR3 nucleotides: TGTGCCAGCTCACCACCGTGGGGACAGGTGGGCGAGCAGTACTTC. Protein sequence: CASSPPWGQVGEQYF.

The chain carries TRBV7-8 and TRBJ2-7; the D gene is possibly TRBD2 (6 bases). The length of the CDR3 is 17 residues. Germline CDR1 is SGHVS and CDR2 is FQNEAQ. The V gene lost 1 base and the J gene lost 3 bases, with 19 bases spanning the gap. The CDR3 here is CASSLVVTSKKGYEQYF. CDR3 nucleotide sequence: TGTGCCAGCAGCTTAGTGGTGACTAGTAAAAAGGGCTACGAGCAGTACTTC. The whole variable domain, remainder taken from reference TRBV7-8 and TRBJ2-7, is GAGVSQSPRYKVAKRGQDVALRCDPISGHVSLFWYQQALGQGPEFLTYFQNEAQLDKSGLPSDRFFAERPEGSVSTLKIQRTQQEDSAVYLCASSLVVTSKKGYEQYFGPGTRLTVT.

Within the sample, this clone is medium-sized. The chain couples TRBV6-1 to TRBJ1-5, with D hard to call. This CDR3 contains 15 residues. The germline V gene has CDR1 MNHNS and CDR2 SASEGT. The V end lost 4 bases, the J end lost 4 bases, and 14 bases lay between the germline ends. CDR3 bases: TGTGCCAGCAGTGCCAGTGAGGCAGAAAATCAGCCCCAGCATTTT. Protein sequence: CASSASEAENQPQHF.

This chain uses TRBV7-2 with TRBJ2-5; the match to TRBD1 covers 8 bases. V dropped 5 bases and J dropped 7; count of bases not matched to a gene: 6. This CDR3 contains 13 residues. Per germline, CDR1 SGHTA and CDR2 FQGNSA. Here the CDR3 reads CASSRGQGGTQYF. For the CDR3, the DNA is TGTGCCAGCAGCCGCGGACAGGGAGGGACCCAGTACTTC. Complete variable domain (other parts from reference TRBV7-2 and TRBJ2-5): GAGVSQSPSNKVTEKGKDVELRCDPISGHTALYWYRQSLGQGLEFLIYFQGNSAPDKSGLPSDRFSAERTGGSVSTLTIQRTQQEDSAVYLCASSRGQGGTQYFGPGTRLLVL.

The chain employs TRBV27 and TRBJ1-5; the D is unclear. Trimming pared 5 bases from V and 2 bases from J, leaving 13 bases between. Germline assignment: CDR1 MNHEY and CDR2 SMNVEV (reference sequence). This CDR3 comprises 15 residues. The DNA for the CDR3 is TGTGCCAGCAGTCTTAACCAGGCGGGCAATCAGCCCCAGCATTTT. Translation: CASSLNQAGNQPQHF.

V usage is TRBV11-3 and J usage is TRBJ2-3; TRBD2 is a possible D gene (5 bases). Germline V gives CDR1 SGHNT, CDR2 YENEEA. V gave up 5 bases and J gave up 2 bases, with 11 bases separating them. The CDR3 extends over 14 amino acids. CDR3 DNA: TGTGCCAGCAGCCGGGGAGATATCACAGATACGCAGTATTTT. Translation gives CASSRGDITDTQYF. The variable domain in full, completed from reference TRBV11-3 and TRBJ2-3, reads EAGVVQSPRYKIIEKKQPVAFWCNPISGHNTLYWYLQNLGQGPELLIRYENEEAVDDSQLPKDRFSAERLKGVDSTLKIQPAELGDSAVYLCASSRGDITDTQYFGPGTRLTVL.

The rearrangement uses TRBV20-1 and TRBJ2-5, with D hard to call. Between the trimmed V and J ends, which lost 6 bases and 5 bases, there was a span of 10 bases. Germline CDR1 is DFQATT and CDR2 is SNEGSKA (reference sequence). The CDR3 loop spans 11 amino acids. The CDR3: CSAIRQETQYF. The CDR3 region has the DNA TGCAGTGCCATACGCCAGGAGACCCAGTACTTC.

CDR3 in amino acids: CAWEIRGGREQYF. The CDR3 bases are TGTGCCTGGGAAATCCGAGGAGGGCGCGAGCAGTACTTC. The J gene is TRBJ2-7, the V gene TRBV30, with a possible D match to TRBD2 (6 bases). V lost 5 bases and J lost 6, with 17 bases in between. CDR1 and CDR2 from the germline V gene are GTSNPN and SVGIG (reference sequence). There are 13 residues in the CDR3.

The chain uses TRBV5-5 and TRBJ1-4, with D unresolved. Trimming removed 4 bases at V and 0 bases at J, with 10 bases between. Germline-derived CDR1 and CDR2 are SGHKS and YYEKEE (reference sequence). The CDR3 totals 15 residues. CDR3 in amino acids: CASSTDLATNEKLFF. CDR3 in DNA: TGTGCCAGCAGCACGGACCTTGCAACTAATGAAAAACTGTTTTTT. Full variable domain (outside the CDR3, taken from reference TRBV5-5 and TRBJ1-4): DAGVTQSPTHLIKTRGQQVTLRCSPISGHKSVSWYQQVLGQGPQFIFQYYEKEERGRGNFPDRFSARQFPNYSSELNVNALLLGDSALYLCASSTDLATNEKLFFGSGTQLSVL.

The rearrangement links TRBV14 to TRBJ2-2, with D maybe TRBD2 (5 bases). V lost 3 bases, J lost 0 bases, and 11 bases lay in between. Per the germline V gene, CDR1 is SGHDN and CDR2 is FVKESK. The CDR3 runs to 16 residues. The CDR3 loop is CASSQRVGANTGELFF. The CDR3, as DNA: TGTGCCAGCAGCCAGAGGGTAGGAGCGAACACCGGGGAGCTGTTTTTT.

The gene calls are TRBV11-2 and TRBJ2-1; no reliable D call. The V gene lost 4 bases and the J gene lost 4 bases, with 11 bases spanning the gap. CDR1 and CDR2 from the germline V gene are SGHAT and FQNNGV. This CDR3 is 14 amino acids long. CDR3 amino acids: CASSSSWPYNEQFF. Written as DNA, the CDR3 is TGTGCCAGCAGCTCCTCTTGGCCTTACAATGAGCAGTTCTTC.

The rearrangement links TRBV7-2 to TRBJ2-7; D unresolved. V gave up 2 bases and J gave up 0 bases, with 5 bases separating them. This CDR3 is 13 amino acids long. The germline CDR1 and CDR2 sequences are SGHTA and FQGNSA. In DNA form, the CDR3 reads TGTGCCAGCAGCTTACCCAGCTCCTACGAGCAGTACTTC. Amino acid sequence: CASSLPSSYEQYF.

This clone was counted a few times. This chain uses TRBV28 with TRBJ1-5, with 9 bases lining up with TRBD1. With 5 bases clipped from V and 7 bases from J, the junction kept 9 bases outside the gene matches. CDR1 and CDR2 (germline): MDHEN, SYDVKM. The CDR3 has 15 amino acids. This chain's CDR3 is CASSPRTGVQQPQHF. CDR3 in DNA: TGTGCCAGCAGTCCTAGGACAGGGGTTCAGCAGCCCCAGCATTTT.

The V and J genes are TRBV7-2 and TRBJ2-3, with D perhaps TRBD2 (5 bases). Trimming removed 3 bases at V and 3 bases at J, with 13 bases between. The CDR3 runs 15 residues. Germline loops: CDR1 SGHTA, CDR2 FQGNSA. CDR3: CASSFRTAGTDTQYF. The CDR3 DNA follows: TGTGCCAGCAGCTTTCGGACCGCGGGTACAGATACGCAGTATTTT.